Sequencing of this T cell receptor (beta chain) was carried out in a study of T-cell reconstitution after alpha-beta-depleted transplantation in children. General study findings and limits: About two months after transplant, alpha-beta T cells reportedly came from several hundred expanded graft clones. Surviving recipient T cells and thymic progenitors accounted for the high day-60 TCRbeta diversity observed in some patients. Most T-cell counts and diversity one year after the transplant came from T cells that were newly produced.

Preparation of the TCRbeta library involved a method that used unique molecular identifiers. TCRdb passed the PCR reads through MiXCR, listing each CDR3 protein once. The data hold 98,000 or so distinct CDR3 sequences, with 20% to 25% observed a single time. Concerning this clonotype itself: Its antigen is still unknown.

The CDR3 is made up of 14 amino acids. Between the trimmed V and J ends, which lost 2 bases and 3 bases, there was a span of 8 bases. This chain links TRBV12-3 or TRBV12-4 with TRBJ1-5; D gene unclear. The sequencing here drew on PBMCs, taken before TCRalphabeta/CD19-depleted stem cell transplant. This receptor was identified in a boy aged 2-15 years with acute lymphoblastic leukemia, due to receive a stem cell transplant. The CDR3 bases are TGTGCCAGCAGTTTAAGGCACAACAATCAGCCCCAGCATTTT. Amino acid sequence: CASSLRHNNQPQHF.